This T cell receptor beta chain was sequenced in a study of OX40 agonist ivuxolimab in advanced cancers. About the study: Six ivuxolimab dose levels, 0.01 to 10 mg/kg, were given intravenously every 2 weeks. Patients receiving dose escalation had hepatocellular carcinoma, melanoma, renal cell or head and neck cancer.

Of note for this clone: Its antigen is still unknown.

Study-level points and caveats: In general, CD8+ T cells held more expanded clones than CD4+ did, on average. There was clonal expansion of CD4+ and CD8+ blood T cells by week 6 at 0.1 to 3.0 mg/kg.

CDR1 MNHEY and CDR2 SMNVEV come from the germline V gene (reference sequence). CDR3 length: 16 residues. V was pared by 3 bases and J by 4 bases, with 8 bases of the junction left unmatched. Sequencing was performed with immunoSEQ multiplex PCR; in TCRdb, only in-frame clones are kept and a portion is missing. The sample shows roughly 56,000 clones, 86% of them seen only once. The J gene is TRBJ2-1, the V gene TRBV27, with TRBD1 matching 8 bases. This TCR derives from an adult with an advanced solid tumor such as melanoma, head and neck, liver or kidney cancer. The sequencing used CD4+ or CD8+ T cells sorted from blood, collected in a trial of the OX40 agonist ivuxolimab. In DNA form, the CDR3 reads TGTGCCAGCAGTTTTGGTGGGGGACAGGCGTACAATGAGCAGTTCTTC. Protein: CASSFGGGQAYNEQFF.